One and the same sample provided the 10 T cell receptor beta chains below, sequenced in a study of blood T cell repertoires in COVID-19. TCRdb keeps only in-frame clones here, not all; method: immunoSEQ multiplex PCR. The repertoire consists of 70,000 or so clones, with around 90% occurring once and the leading ten covering about 30%. The specimen was peripheral blood. The source is a woman older than 75 with active or convalescent COVID-19.

V usage is TRBV29-1 and J usage is TRBJ2-2, with TRBD1 as a possible D gene (5 bases). Germline lookup yields CDR1 SQVTM and CDR2 ANQGSEA. Trimming left V 5 bases short and J 1 base short, with 11 bases between. The CDR3 contains 14 residues. DNA of the CDR3: TGCAGCGTTAACCCTACAGGGAACACCGGGGAGCTGTTTTTT. Protein sequence: CSVNPTGNTGELFF.

The chain couples TRBV7-2 to TRBJ1-2, with TRBD1 as a possible D gene (6 bases). V was shortened by 7 bases and J by 0 bases, with 12 bases between the two germline ends. The germline V gene encodes CDR1 SGHTA and CDR2 FQGNSA. This CDR3 spans 14 amino acids. The CDR3 loop reads CASTQGPANYGYTF. In nucleotides, the CDR3 is TGTGCCAGCACACAGGGTCCAGCTAACTATGGCTACACCTTC.

This chain joins TRBV28 and TRBJ1-3, with 8 bases fitting TRBD1. This CDR3 comprises 14 residues. Unmatched junction bases numbered 2, after V lost 4 bases and J lost 3 bases. Germline V gives CDR1 MDHEN, CDR2 SYDVKM. The CDR3 coding sequence is TGTGCCAGCAGTTCGACAGGGGTTGGAAACACCATATATTTT. Translation gives CASSSTGVGNTIYF.

The chain has TRBV7-2 and TRBJ1-2; D call uncertain. V was pared by 0 bases and J by 8 bases, with 7 bases between. This CDR3 has 12 amino acids. CDR1 SGHTA and CDR2 FQGNSA come from the germline V gene. Here the CDR3 DNA reads TGTGCCAGCAGCTTAGCGTACGCGGGCTACACCTTC. Protein sequence: CASSLAYAGYTF.

The J gene is TRBJ2-5, the V gene TRBV2; no reliable D call. In germline, CDR1 is SNHLY, CDR2 FYNNEI. The CDR3 loop spans 13 amino acids. V was pared by 7 bases and J by 2 bases, with 11 bases between. The CDR3 region has the DNA TGTGCCAGCACGTTTACATATCAAGAGACCCAGTACTTC. Encoded protein: CASTFTYQETQYF.

The V and J genes are TRBV29-1 and TRBJ1-3; no reliable D call. CDR1 is SQVTM, CDR2 ANQGSEA, per germline. The CDR3 has 14 amino acids. Trimming removed 5 bases at V and 0 bases at J, with 11 bases between. The DNA for the CDR3 is TGCAGCGTTCTGCCCAACTACTCTGGAAACACCATATATTTT. It translates to CSVLPNYSGNTIYF.

This clone was counted a few times. The genes are TRBV19 and TRBJ1-4; 8 positions agree with TRBD1. V lost 4 bases and J lost 5; bases outside the gene matches: 6. The CDR3 length is 15 residues. In germline, CDR1 is LNHDA, CDR2 SQIVND (reference sequence). The DNA of the CDR3 is TGTGCCAGTAGTACTCGGACAGGGAACAATGAAAAACTGTTTTTT. Its protein product is CASSTRTGNNEKLFF.

The chain is built from TRBV14 and TRBJ2-7, with D perhaps TRBD2 (5 bases). The germline gives CDR1 SGHDN, CDR2 FVKESK. This CDR3 spans 16 amino acids. V was shortened by 3 bases and J by 2 bases, with 17 bases between the two germline ends. The CDR3, as DNA: TGTGCCAGCAGCCAGGCTACCCGGGAATGGCCCTACGAGCAGTACTTC. Protein product: CASSQATREWPYEQYF.

The chain employs TRBV9 and TRBJ1-5; D gene unclear. The germline V gene has CDR1 SGDLS and CDR2 YYNGEE. The CDR3 spans 15 residues. V lost 4 bases to trimming and J lost 6 bases, with 17 bases between them. The CDR3 here is CASSLEGAAGQPQHF. The CDR3, as DNA: TGTGCCAGCAGCTTGGAGGGCGCGGCAGGTCAGCCCCAGCATTTT. Full variable domain (remainder filled in from reference TRBV9 and TRBJ1-5): DSGVTQTPKHLITATGQRVTLRCSPRSGDLSVYWYQQSLDQGLQFLIQYYNGEERAKGNILERFSAQQFPDLHSELNLSSLELGDSALYFCASSLEGAAGQPQHFGDGTRLSIL.

The rearrangement joins TRBV11-2 to TRBJ2-5; D gene uncertain. Trimming cost V 3 bases and J 0 bases, with 8 bases left between them. The CDR3 is made up of 14 amino acids. The V gene's germline CDR1 is SGHAT and CDR2 FQNNGV. The CDR3 coding sequence is TGTGCCAGCAGCTTGTCTAGTCACCAAGAGACCCAGTACTTC. As protein: CASSLSSHQETQYF.